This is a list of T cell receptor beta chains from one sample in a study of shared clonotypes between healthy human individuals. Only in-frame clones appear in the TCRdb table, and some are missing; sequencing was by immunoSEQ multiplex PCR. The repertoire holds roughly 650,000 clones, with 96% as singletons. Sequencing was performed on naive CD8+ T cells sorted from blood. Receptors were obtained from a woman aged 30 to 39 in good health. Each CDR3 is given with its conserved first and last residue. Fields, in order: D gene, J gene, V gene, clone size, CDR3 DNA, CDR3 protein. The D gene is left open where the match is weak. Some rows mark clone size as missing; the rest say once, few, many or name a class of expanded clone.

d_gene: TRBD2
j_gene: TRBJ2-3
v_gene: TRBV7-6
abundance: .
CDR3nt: TGTGCCAGCAGCCCCTACCTCTCTAGCGGGAGCACAGATACGCAGTATTTT
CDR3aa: CASSPYLSSGSTDTQYF

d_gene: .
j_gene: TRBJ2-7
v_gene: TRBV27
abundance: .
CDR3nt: TGTGCCAGCAGTTTATCGCGGGGTATCTCCTACGAGCAGTACTTC
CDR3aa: CASSLSRGISYEQYF

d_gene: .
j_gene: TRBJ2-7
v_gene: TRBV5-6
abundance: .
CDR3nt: TGTGCCAGCAGCTTGTTTGCGGCGCCCAACGAGCAGTACTTC
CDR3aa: CASSLFAAPNEQYF

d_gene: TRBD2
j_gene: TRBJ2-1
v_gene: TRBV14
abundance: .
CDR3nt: TGTGCCAGCAGCCAAGATGGGGCTAGCGGGATGGGTGAGCAGTTCTTC
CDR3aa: CASSQDGASGMGEQFF

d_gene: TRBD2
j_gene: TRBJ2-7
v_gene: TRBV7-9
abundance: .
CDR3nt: TGTGCCAGCAGCTTAGGACAAACTGGGACTAGCGGGAGGGCCTACGAGCAGTACTTC
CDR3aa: CASSLGQTGTSGRAYEQYF

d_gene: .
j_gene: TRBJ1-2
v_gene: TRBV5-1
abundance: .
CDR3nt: TGCGCCAGCAGCGACACAGATAACTATGGCTACACCTTC
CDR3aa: CASSDTDNYGYTF

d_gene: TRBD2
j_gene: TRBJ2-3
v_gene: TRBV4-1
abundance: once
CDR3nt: TGCGCCAGCAGCCAAACTAGCGGGAGGCAGTATTTT
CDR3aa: CASSQTSGRQYF

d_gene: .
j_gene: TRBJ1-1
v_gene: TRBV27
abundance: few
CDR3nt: TGTGCCAGCAGACAGGGGAACACTGAAGCTTTCTTT
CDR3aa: CASRQGNTEAFF

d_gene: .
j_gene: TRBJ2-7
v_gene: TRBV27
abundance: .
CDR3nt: TGTGCCAGCAGTTTATCGAGGTATCTCGGCGAGCAGTACTTC
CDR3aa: CASSLSRYLGEQYF

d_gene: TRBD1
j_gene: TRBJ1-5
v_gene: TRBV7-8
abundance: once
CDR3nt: TGTGCCAGCAGCTTAGGCACAGGGGTCGATCAGCCCCAGCATTTT
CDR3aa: CASSLGTGVDQPQHF

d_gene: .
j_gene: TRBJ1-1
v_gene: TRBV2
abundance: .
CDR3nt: TGTGCCAGCAGTGATGATCGAGCCGAGGCCGGAGCCACTGAAGCTTTCTTT
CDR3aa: CASSDDRAEAGATEAFF

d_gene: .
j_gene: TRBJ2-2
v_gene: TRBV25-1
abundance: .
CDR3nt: TGTGCCAGCAGTCCCCGGGGGACACGCACCGGGGAGCTGTTTTTT
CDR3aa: CASSPRGTRTGELFF

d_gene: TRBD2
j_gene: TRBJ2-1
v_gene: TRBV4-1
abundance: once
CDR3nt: TGCGCCAGCAGCCAAGGAGCGGGAGCGGGGAATGAGCAGTTCTTC
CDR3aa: CASSQGAGAGNEQFF

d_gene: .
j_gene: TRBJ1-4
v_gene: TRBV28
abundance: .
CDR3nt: TGTGCCAGCAGTCCGACTCTGATAGCTTCTGAAAAACTGTTTTTT
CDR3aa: CASSPTLIASEKLFF

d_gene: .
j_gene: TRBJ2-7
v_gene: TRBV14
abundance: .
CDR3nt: TGTGCCAGCAGCCGAGTTAGCGGATACGAGCAGTACTTC
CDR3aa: CASSRVSGYEQYF

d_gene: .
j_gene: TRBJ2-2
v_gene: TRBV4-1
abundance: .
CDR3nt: TGCGCCAGCAGCCAAGGCCCTTCCCATACGAACACCGGGGAGCTGTTTTTT
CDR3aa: CASSQGPSHTNTGELFF

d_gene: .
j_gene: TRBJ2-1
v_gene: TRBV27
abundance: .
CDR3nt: TGTGCCAGCAGTTTATACAGCGGCTCCTACAATGAGCAGTTCTTC
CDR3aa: CASSLYSGSYNEQFF

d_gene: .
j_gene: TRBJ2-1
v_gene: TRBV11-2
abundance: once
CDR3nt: TGTGCCAGCAGGGAAACAGGGATAGCTGAGCAGTTCTTC
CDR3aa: CASRETGIAEQFF

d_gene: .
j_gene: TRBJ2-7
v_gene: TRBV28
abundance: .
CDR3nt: TGTGCCAGCAGCCACTATTCCGGGGACTCCTACGAGCAGTACTTC
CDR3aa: CASSHYSGDSYEQYF

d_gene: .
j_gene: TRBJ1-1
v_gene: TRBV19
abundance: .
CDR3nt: TGTGCCAGCAGGGGAGTCACTGAAGCTTTCTTT
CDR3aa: CASRGVTEAFF

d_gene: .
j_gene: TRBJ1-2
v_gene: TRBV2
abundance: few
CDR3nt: TGTGCCAGCACTCCGGCGAACTATGGCTACACCTTC
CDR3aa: CASTPANYGYTF

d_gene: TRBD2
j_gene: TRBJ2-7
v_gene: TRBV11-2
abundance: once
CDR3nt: TGTGCCAGCAGCCGCCCGGGACTAAGCTACGAGCAGTACTTC
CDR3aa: CASSRPGLSYEQYF

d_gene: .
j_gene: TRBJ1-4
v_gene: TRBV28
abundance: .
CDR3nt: TGTGCCAGCAGTGCGGGGCCCCATAATTCTGAAAAACTGTTTTTT
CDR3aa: CASSAGPHNSEKLFF

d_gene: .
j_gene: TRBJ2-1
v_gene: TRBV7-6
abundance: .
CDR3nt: TGTGCCAGCAGCCATACGCCGGGATACAATGAGCAGTTCTTC
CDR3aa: CASSHTPGYNEQFF

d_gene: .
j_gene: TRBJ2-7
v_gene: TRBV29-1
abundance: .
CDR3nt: TGCAGCGTCGGCCGGGGCTACGAGCAGTACTTC
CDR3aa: CSVGRGYEQYF

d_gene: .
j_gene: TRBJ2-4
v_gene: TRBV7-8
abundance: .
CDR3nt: TGTGCCAGCAGCGTTTCCGGAGGGGGTGTCAAAAACATTCAGTACTTC
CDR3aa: CASSVSGGGVKNIQYF

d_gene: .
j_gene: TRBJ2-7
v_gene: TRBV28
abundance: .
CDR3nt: TGTGCCAGCAGTTTCAGATTCTACGAGCAGTACTTC
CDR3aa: CASSFRFYEQYF

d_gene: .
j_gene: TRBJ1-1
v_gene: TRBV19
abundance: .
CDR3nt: TGTGCCAGTAGTATAAAGGGGGTGACTGAAGCTTTCTTT
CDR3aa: CASSIKGVTEAFF

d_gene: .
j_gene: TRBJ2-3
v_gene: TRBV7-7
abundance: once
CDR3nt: TGTGCCAGCAGCCAATGGTCGGGAGCATCAGATACGCAGTATTTT
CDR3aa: CASSQWSGASDTQYF

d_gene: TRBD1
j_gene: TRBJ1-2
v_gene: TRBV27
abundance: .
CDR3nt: TGTGCCAGCAGTAAGGGACAGGACTATGGCTACACCTTC
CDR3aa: CASSKGQDYGYTF

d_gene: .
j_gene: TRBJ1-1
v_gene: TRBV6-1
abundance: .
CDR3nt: TGTGCAGGGGGGGGCCGGTACACTGAAGCTTTCTTT
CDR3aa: CAGGGRYTEAFF

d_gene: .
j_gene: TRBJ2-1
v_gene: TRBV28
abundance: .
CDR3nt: TGTGCCAGCAGTTCGGGACAATTCGATGAGCAGTTCTTC
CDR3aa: CASSSGQFDEQFF

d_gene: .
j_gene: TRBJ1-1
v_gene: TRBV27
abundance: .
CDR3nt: TGTGCCAGCAGTTTAAAGCCCGTAGCCAAGATATCGAATATGAACACTGAAGCTTTCTTT
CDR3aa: CASSLKPVAKISNMNTEAFF

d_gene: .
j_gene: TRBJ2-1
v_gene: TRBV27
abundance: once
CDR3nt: TGTGCCAGCAGCCCCACCCAAGACAATGAGCAGTTCTTC
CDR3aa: CASSPTQDNEQFF

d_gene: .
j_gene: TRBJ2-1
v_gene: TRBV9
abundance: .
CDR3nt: TGTGCCAGCAGCGCTCCTCGGCGGGATGAGCAGTTCTTC
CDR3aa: CASSAPRRDEQFF

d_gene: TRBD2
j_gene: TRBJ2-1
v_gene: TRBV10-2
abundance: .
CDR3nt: TGCGCCAGCAGTACAGAAGCGGGAGTAGGGGACAATGAGCAGTTCTTC
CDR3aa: CASSTEAGVGDNEQFF

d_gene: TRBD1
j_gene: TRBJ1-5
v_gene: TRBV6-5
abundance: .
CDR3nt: TGTGCCAGCCGACTGACAGGGAATAACCAGCCCCAGCATTTT
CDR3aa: CASRLTGNNQPQHF